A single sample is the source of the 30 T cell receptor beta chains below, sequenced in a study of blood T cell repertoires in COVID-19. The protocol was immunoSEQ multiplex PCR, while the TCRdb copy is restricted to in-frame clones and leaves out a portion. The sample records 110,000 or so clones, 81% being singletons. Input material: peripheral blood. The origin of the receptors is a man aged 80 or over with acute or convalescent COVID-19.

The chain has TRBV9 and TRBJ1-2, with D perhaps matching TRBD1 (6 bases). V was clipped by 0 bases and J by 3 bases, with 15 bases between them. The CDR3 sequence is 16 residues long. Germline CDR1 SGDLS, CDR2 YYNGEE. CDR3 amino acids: CASSVGTDRRDYGYTF. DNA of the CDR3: TGTGCCAGCAGCGTAGGGACAGATAGAAGGGACTATGGCTACACCTTC.

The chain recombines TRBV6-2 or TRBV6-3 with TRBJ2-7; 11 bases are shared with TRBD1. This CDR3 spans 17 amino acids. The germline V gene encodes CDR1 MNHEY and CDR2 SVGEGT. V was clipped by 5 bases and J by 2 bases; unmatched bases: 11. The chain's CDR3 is CASSDLSMGQGAYEQYF. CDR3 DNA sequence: TGTGCCAGCAGTGACTTATCAATGGGACAGGGGGCCTACGAGCAGTACTTC.

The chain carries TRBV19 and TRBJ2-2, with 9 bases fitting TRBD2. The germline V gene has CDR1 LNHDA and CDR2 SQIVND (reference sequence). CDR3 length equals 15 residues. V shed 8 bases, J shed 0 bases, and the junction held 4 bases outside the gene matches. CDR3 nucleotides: TGTGCCAGTCGCCGACTAGCGGCGAACACCGGGGAGCTGTTTTTT. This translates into CASRRLAANTGELFF. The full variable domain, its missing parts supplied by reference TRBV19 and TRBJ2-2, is DGGITQSPKYLFRKEGQNVTLSCEQNLNHDAMYWYRQDPGQGLRLIYYSQIVNDFQKGDIAEGYSVSREKKESFPLTVTSAQKNPTAFYLCASRRLAANTGELFFGEGSRLTVL.

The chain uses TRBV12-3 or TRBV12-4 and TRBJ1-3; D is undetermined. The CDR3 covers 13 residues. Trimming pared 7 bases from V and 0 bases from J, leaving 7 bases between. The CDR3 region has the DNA TGTGCCAGCACCGAGGACTCTGGAAACACCATATATTTT. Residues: CASTEDSGNTIYF.

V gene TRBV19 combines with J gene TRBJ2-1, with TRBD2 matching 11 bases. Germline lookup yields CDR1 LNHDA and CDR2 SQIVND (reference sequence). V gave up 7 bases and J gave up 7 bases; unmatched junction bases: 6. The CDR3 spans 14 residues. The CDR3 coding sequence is TGTGCCAGTATAGCGGGAGGGCCGGAAAATGAGCAGTTCTTC. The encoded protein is CASIAGGPENEQFF.

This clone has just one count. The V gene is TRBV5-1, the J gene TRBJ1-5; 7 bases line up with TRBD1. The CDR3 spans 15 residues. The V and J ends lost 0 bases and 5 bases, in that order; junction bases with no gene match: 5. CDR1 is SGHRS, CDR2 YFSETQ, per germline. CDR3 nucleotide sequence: TGCGCCAGCAGCTTGGATGGAAGGGGGCATCAGCCCCAGCATTTT. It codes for CASSLDGRGHQPQHF.

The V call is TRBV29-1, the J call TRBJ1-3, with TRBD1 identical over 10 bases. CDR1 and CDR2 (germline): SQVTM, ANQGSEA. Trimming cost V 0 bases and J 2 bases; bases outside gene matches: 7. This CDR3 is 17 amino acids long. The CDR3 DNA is TGCAGCGTTGAAGATTTAATCGGGACAGGGGCTGGAAACACCATATATTTT. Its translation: CSVEDLIGTGAGNTIYF.

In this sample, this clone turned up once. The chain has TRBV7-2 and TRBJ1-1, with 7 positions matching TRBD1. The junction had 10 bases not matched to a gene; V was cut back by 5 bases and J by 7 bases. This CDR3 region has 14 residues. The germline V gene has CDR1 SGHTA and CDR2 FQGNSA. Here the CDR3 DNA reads TGTGCCAGCAGCCGGCTACAGTACAGGGGTGAAGCTTTCTTT. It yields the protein CASSRLQYRGEAFF.

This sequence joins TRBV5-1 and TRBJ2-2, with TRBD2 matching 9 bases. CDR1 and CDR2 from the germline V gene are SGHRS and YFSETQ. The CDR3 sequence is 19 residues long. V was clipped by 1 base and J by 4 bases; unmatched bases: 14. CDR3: CASSLYGSSGTFTTGELFF. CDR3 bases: TGCGCCAGCAGCTTGTATGGGTCTAGCGGGACTTTTACCACCGGGGAGCTGTTTTTT. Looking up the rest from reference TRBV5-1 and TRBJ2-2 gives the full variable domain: KAGVTQTPRYLIKTRGQQVTLSCSPISGHRSVSWYQQTPGQGLQFLFEYFSETQRNKGNFPGRFSGRQFSNSRSEMNVSTLELGDSALYLCASSLYGSSGTFTTGELFFGEGSRLTVL.

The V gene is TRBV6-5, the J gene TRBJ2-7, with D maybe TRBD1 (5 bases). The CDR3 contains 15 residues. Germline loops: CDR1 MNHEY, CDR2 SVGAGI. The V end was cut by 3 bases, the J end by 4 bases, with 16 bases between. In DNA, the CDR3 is TGTGCCAGCAGTTATGGGCAGGGAACTACGTACGAGCAGTACTTC. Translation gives CASSYGQGTTYEQYF.

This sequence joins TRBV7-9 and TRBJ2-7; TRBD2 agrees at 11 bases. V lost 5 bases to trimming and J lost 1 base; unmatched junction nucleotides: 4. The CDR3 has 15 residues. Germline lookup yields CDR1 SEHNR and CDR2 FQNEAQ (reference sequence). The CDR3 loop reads CASSPGLAVSYEQYF. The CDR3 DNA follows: TGTGCCAGCAGCCCGGGACTAGCGGTTTCCTACGAGCAGTACTTC.

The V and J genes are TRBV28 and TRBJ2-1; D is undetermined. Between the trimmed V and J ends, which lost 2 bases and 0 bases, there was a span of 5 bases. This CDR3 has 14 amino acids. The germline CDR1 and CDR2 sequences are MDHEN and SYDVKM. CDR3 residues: CASSLAISYNEQFF. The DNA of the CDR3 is TGTGCCAGCAGTTTAGCGATCTCCTACAATGAGCAGTTCTTC.

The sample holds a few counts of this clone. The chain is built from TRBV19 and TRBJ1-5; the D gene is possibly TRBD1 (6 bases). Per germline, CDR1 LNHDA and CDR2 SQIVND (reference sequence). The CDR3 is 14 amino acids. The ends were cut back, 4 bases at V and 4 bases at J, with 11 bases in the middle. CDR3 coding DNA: TGTGCCAGTAGTACCCGGACAGAGAATCAGCCCCAGCATTTT. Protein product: CASSTRTENQPQHF. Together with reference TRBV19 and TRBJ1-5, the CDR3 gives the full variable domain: DGGITQSPKYLFRKEGQNVTLSCEQNLNHDAMYWYRQDPGQGLRLIYYSQIVNDFQKGDIAEGYSVSREKKESFPLTVTSAQKNPTAFYLCASSTRTENQPQHFGDGTRLSIL.

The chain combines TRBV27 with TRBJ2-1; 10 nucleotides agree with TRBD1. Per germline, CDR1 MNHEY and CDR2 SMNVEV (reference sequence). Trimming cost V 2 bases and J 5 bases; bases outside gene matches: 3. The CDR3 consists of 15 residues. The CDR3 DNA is TGTGCCAGCAGTTTAGGGGGGACAGGGGACAATGAGCAGTTCTTC. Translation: CASSLGGTGDNEQFF.

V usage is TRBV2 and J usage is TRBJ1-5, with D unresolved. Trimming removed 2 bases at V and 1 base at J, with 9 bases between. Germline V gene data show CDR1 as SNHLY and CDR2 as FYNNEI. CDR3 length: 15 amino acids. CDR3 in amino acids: CASSEQGGSNQPQHF. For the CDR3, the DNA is TGTGCCAGCAGTGAACAAGGAGGAAGCAATCAGCCCCAGCATTTT. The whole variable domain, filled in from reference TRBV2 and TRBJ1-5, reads EPEVTQTPSHQVTQMGQEVILRCVPISNHLYFYWYRQILGQKVEFLVSFYNNEISEKSEIFDDQFSVERPDGSNFTLKIRSTKLEDSAMYFCASSEQGGSNQPQHFGDGTRLSIL.

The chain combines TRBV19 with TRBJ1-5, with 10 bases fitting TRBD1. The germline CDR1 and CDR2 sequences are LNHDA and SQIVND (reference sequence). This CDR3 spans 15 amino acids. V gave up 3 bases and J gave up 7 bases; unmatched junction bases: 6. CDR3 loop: CASSMGQGLRQPQHF. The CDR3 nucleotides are TGTGCCAGTAGTATGGGACAGGGGCTGAGACAGCCCCAGCATTTT.

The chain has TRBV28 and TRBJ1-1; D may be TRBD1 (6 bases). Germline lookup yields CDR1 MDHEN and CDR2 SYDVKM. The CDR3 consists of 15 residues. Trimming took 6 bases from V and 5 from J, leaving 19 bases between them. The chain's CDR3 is CASSQTGRERTEAFF. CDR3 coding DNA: TGTGCCAGCAGCCAGACAGGCAGGGAACGGACTGAAGCTTTCTTT.

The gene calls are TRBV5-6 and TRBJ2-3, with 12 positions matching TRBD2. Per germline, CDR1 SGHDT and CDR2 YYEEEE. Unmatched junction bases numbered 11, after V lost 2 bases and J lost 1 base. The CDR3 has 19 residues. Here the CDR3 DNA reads TGTGCCAGCAGCTTACGGAGGACTAGCGGGACGGGAGGCACAGATACGCAGTATTTT. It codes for CASSLRRTSGTGGTDTQYF.

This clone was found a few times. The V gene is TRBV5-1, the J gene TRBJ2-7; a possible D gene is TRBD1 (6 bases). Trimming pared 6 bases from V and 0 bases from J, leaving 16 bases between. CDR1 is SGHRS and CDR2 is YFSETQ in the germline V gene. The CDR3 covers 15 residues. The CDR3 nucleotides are TGCGCCAGCAACGGTCCAACAGGGAGCTCCTACGAGCAGTACTTC. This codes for CASNGPTGSSYEQYF.

For the CDR3, the DNA is TGCAGCGTTGTACGGAGGGGTACCTACAATGAGCAGTTCTTC. This translates into CSVVRRGTYNEQFF. This chain links TRBV29-1 with TRBJ2-1; tentatively, D is TRBD2 (6 bases). This CDR3 region has 14 residues. Trimming removed 4 bases at V and 2 bases at J, with 12 bases between. Germline CDR1 is SQVTM and CDR2 is ANQGSEA.

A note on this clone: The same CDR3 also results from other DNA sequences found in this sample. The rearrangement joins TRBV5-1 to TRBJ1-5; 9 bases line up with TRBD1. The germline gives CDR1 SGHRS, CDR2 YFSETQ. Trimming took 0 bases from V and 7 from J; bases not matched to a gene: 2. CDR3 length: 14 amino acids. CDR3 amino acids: CASSLGQGGQPQHF. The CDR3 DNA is TGCGCCAGCAGCTTGGGACAGGGGGGACAGCCCCAGCATTTT. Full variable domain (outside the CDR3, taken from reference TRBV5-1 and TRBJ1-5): KAGVTQTPRYLIKTRGQQVTLSCSPISGHRSVSWYQQTPGQGLQFLFEYFSETQRNKGNFPGRFSGRQFSNSRSEMNVSTLELGDSALYLCASSLGQGGQPQHFGDGTRLSIL.

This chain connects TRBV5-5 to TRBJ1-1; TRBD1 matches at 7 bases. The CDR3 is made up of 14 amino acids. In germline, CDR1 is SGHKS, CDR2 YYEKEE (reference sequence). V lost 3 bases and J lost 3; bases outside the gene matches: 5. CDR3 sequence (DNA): TGTGCCAGCAGCTGGGACAGACCAGACACTGAAGCTTTCTTT. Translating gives CASSWDRPDTEAFF.

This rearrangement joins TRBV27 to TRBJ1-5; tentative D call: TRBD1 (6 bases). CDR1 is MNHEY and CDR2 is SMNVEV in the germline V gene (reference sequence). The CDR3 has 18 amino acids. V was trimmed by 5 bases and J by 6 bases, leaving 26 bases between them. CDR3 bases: TGTGCCAGCAGTCTAGCCGCAACCCTAGGGGGTAGGGCTCAGCCCCAGCATTTT. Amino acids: CASSLAATLGGRAQPQHF.

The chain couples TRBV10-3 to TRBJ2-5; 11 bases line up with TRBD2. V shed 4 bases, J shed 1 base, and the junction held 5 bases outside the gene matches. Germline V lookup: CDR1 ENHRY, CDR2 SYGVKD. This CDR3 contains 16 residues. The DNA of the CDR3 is TGTGCCATCAGTGGGACTAGCGGGCGCTCCCAAGAGACCCAGTACTTC. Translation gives CAISGTSGRSQETQYF.

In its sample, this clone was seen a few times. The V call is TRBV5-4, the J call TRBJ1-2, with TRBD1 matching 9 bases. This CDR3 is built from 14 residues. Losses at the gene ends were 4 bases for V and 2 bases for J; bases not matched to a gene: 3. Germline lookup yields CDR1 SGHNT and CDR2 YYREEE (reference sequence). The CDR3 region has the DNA TGTGCCAGCAGCACGGGACAGGGAAACTATGGCTACACCTTC. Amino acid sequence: CASSTGQGNYGYTF. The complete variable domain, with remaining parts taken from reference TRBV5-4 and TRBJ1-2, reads ETGVTQSPTHLIKTRGQQVTLRCSSQSGHNTVSWYQQALGQGPQFIFQYYREEENGRGNFPPRFSGLQFPNYSSELNVNALELDDSALYLCASSTGQGNYGYTFGSGTRLTVV.

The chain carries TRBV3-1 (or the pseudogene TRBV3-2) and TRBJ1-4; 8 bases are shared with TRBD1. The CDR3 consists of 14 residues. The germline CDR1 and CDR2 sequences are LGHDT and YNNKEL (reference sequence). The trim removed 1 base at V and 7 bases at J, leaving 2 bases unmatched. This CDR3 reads CASSQGQGREKLFF. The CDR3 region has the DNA TGTGCCAGCAGCCAAGGACAGGGGCGTGAAAAACTGTTTTTT.

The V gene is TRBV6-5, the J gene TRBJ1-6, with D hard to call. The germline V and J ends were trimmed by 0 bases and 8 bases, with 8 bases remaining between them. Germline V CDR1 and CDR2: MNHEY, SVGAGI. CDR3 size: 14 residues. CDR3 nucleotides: TGTGCCAGCAGTTACTCGTACGGGGATTCACCCCTCCACTTT. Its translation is CASSYSYGDSPLHF.

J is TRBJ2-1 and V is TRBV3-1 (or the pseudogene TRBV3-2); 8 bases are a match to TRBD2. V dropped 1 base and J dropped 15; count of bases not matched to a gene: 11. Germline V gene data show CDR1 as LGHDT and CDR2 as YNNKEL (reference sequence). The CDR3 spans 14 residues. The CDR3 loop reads CASSQGLGLATSFF. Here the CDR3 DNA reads TGTGCCAGCAGCCAAGGGTTAGGACTAGCTACCTCGTTCTTC.

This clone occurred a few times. CDR3 nucleotides: TGTGCCAGCAGTGATGGGGACAGGGGGGGCTATGGCTACACCTTC. It encodes CASSDGDRGGYGYTF. The chain joins TRBV6-1 to TRBJ1-2, with 11 bases aligning to TRBD1. The CDR3 totals 15 residues. Per the germline V gene, CDR1 is MNHNS and CDR2 is SASEGT. The J segment lost 4 bases and the V segment lost 3 bases, leaving 4 bases of the junction unmatched.

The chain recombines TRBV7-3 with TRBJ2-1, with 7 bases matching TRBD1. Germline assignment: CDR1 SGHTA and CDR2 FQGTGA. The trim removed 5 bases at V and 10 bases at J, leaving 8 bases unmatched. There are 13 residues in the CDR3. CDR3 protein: CASSTDREGEQFF. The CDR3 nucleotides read TGTGCCAGCAGCACCGACAGGGAAGGGGAGCAGTTCTTC.